This T cell receptor (beta chain) was found in a study of shared clonotypes between healthy human individuals. Study-wide points: Across subsets, estimated richness was generally greater for naive than for memory populations.

Germline values: CDR1 WSHSY, CDR2 SAAADI. Trimming left V 4 bases short and J 6 bases short, with 15 bases between. This CDR3 has 14 residues. The repertoire was sequenced with immunoSEQ multiplex PCR; TCRdb's copy has only in-frame clones and lacks some. This table has a few hundred thousand clones, about 65% appearing once. This clone showed up just a few times. Antigen specificity is unknown. Sequencing was performed on memory CD4+ T cells sorted from blood. Indicated subset: CD45RA-negative fraction. The rearrangement joins TRBV10-2 to TRBJ1-2; possibly TRBD1 for D (5 bases). The sequence was obtained from a man aged 30-40 years in good health. CDR3 residues: CASSVGRASDGYTF. The CDR3 DNA is TGCGCCAGCAGTGTGGGCAGGGCATCCGATGGCTACACCTTC.